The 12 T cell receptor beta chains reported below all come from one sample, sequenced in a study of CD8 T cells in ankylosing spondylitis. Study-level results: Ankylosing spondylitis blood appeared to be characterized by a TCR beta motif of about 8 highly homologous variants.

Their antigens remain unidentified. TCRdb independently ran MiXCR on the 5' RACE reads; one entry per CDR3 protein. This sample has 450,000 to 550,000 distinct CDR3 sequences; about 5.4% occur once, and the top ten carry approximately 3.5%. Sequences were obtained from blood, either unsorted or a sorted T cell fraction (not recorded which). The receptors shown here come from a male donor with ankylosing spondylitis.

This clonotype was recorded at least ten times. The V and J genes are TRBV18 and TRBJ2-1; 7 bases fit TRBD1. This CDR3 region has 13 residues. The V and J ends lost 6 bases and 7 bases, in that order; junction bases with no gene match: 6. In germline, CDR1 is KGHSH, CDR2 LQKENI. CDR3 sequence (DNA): TGTGCCAGCTCTACGACAGGGTCAAATGAGCAGTTCTTC. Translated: CASSTTGSNEQFF.

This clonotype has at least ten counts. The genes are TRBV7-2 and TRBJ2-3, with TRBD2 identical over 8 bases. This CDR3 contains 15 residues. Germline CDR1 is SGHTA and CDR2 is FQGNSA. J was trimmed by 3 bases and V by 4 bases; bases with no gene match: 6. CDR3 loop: CASSSQRGRTDTQYF. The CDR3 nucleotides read TGTGCCAGCAGCTCACAGCGGGGGAGGACAGATACGCAGTATTTT.

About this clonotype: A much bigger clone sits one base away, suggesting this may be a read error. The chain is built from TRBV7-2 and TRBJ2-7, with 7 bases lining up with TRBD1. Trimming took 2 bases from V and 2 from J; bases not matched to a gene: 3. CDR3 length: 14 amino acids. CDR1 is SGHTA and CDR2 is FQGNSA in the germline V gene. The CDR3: CTSSLRTGPYEQYF. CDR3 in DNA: TGTACCAGCAGCTTACGGACAGGTCCCTACGAGCAGTACTTC.

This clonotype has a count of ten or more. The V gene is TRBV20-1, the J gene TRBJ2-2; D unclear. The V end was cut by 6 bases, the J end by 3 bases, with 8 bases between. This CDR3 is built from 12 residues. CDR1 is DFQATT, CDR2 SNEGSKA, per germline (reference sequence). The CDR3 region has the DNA TGCAGTGCAGGCACCTACACCGGGGAGCTGTTTTTT. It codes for CSAGTYTGELFF.

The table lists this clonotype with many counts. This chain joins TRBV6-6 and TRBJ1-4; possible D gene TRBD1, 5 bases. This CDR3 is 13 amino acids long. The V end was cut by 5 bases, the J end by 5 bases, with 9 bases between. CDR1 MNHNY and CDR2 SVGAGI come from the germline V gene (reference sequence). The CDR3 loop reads CASSLQENEKLFF. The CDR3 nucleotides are TGTGCCAGCAGTCTACAGGAAAATGAAAAACTGTTTTTT.

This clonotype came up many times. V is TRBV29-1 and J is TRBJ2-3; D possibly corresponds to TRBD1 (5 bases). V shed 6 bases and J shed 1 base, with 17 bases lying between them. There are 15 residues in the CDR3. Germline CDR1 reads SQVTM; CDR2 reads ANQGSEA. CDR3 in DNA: TGCAGCGTAATCTCCAAGGGGATGGGCACAGATACGCAGTATTTT. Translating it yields CSVISKGMGTDTQYF.

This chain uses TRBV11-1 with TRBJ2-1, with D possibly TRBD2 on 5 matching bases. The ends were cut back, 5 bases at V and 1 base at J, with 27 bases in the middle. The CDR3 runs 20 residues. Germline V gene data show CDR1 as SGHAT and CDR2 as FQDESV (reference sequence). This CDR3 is CASSGEGRLSHERSYNEQFF. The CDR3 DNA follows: TGTGCCAGCAGCGGAGAGGGCAGGCTATCCCATGAGCGGTCCTACAATGAGCAGTTCTTC. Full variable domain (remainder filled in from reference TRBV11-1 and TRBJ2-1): EAEVAQSPRYKITEKSQAVAFWCDPISGHATLYWYRQILGQGPELLVQFQDESVVDDSQLPKDRFSAERLKGVDSTLKIQPAELGDSAMYLCASSGEGRLSHERSYNEQFFGPGTRLTVL.

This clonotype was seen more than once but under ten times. CDR3 sequence: CASNEGYTEAFF. CDR3 sequence (DNA): TGTGCCAGCAATGAGGGCTACACTGAAGCTTTCTTT. V and J are TRBV2 and TRBJ1-1; D call uncertain. Deletions cut 7 bases from V and 3 bases from J, with 9 bases between. The germline V gene encodes CDR1 SNHLY and CDR2 FYNNEI. There are 12 residues in the CDR3.

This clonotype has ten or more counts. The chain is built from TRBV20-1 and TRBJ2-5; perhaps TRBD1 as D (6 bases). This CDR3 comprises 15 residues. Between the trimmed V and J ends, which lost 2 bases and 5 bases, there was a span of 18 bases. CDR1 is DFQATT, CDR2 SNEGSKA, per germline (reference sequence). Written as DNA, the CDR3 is TGCAGTGCTAGAAAGACGGCAGGGGCAGGGGAGACCCAGTACTTC. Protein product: CSARKTAGAGETQYF.

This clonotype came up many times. The CDR3: CASSDGTQPYEQYF. CDR3 DNA sequence: TGCGCCAGCAGTGACGGGACCCAGCCCTACGAGCAGTACTTC. The chain combines TRBV10-1 with TRBJ2-7; D assignment may be TRBD1 or TRBD2 (5 bases each). This CDR3 is 14 amino acids long. Germline-derived CDR1 and CDR2 are WNHNN and SYGVQD (reference sequence). V gave up 3 bases and J gave up 2 bases, with 11 bases separating them.

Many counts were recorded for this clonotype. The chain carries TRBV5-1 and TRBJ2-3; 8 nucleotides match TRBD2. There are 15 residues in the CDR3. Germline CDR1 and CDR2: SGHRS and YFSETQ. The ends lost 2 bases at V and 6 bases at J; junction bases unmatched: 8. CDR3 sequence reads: CASSFGGGSPDTQYF. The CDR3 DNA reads TGCGCCAGCAGCTTCGGGGGGGGCTCCCCGGATACGCAGTATTTT.

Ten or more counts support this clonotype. The CDR3 sequence: CASSSYRGDSLETQYF. The CDR3 bases are TGTGCCAGCAGCTCCTACAGGGGGGATTCATTAGAGACCCAGTACTTC. The rearrangement joins TRBV7-6 to TRBJ2-5; 8 bases agree with TRBD1. Losses at the gene ends were 4 bases for V and 4 bases for J; bases not matched to a gene: 11. CDR1 and CDR2 (germline): SGHVS, FNYEAQ. This CDR3 is 16 amino acids long. Combining the CDR3 with reference TRBV7-6 and TRBJ2-5 gives the whole variable domain GAGVSQSPRYKVTKRGQDVALRCDPISGHVSLYWYRQALGQGPEFLTYFNYEAQQDKSGLPNDRFSAERPEGSISTLTIQRTEQRDSAMYRCASSSYRGDSLETQYFGPGTRLLVL.